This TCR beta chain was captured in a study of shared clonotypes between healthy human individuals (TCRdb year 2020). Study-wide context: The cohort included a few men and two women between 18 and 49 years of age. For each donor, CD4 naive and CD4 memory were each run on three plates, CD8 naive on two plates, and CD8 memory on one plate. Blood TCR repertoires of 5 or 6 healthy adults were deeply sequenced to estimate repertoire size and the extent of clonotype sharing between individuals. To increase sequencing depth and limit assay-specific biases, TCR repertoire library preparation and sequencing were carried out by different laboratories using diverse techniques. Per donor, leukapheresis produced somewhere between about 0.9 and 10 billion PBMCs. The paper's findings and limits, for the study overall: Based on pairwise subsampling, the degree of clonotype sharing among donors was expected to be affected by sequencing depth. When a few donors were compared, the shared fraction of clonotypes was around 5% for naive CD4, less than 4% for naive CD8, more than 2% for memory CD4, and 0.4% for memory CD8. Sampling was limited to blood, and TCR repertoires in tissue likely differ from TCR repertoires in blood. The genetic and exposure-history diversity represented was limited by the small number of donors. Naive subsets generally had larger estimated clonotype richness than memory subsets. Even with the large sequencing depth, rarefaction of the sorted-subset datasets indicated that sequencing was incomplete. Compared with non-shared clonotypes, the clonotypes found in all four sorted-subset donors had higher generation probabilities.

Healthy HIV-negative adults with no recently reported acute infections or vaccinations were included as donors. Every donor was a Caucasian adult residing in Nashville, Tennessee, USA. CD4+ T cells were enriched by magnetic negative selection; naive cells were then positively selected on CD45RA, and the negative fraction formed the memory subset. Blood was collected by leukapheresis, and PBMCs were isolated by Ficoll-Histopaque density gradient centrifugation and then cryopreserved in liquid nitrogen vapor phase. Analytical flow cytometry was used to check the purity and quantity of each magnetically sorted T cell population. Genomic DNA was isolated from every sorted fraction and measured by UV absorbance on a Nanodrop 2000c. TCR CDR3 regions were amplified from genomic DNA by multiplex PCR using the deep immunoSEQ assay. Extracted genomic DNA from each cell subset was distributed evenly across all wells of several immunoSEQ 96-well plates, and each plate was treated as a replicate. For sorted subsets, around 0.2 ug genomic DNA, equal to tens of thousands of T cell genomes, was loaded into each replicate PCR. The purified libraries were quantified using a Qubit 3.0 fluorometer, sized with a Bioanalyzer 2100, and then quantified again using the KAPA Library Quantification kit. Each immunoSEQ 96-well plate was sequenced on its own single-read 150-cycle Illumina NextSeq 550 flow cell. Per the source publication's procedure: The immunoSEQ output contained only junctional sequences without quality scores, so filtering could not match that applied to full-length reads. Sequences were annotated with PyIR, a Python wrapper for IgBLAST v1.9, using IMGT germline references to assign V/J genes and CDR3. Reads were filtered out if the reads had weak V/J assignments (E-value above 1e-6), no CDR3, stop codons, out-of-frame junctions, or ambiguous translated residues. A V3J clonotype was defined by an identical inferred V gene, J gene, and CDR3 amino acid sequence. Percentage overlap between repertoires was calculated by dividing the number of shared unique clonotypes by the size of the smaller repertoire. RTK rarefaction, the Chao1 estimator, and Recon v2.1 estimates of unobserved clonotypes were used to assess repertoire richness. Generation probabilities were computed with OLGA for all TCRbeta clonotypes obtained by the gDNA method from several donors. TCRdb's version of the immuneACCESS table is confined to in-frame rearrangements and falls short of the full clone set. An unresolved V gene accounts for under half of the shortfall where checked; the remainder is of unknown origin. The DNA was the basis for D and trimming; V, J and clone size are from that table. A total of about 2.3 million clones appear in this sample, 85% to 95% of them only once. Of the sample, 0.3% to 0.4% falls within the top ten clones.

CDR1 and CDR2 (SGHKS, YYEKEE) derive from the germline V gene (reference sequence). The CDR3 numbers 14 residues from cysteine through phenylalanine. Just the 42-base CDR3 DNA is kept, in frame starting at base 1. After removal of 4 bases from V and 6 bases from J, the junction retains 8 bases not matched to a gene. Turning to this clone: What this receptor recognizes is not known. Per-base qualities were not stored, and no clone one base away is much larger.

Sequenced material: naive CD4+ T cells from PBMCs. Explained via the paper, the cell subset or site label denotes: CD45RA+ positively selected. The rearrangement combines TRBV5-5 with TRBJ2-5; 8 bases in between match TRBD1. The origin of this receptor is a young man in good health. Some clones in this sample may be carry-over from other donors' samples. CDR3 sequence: CASSNQGQAKTQYF. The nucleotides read TGTGCCAGCAGCAACCAGGGACAGGCGAAGACCCAGTACTTC. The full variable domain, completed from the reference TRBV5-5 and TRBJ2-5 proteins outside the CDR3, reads DAGVTQSPTHLIKTRGQQVTLRCSPISGHKSVSWYQQVLGQGPQFIFQYYEKEERGRGNFPDRFSARQFPNYSSELNVNALLLGDSALYLCASSNQGQAKTQYFGPGTRLLVL.